This passage covers 11 T cell receptor beta chains from one sample sequenced in a study of T cell repertoires in cytomegalovirus infection. TCRdb analysed the reads with MiXCR anew, one entry per CDR3 protein. The table lists just over 300,000 distinct CDR3 sequences, about a sixth of them singletons, with 12% in the top ten. Sequenced material: PBMCs. These receptors came from a human donor in good health (CMV status not recorded). Some clones in this sample may be carry-over from other donors' samples.

This chain links TRBV5-1 with TRBJ2-6, with a weak D call TRBD2 (5 bases). Trimming shortened V by 6 bases and J by 2 bases, and 9 bases separated the two germline ends. The CDR3 runs to 14 residues. From germline, CDR1 is SGHRS and CDR2 YFSETQ. CDR3 nucleotides: TGCGCCAGCAAAACCGGGGCTGGGGCCAACGTCCTGACTTTC. It is translated as CASKTGAGANVLTF.

This clonotype was observed a handful of times. The rearrangement links TRBV29-1 to TRBJ2-3; 7 nucleotides match TRBD2. The V gene end was trimmed by 2 bases and the J gene end by 0 bases; junction bases not matched to a gene: 2. The CDR3 length is 14 residues. CDR1 and CDR2 from the germline V gene are SQVTM and ANQGSEA. The CDR3 reads CSVESGGSTDTQYF. DNA of the CDR3: TGCAGCGTTGAATCCGGGGGGAGCACAGATACGCAGTATTTT.

V usage is TRBV20-1 and J usage is TRBJ2-1; TRBD2 might be the D (5 bases). This CDR3 region has 13 residues. Trimming took off 4 bases at V and 5 bases at J, with 12 bases between the two ends. The germline V gene has CDR1 DFQATT and CDR2 SNEGSKA (reference sequence). The DNA for the CDR3 is TGCAGTGCTATAACTAGTATCGACAATGAGCAGTTCTTC. Translated: CSAITSIDNEQFF.

This chain uses TRBV20-1 with TRBJ2-1, with 7 bases aligning to TRBD2. This CDR3 comprises 16 residues. Germline lookup yields CDR1 DFQATT and CDR2 SNEGSKA (reference sequence). Trimming took 6 bases from V and 1 from J; bases not matched to a gene: 12. The CDR3 reads CSALHLSGSSYNEQFF. CDR3 DNA sequence: TGCAGTGCGCTTCACCTTAGCGGGTCTTCCTACAATGAGCAGTTCTTC.

This clonotype occurred a few times. The genes are TRBV28 and TRBJ1-4, with D perhaps TRBD1 (5 bases). Trimming removed 5 bases at V and 6 bases at J, with 10 bases between. CDR1 MDHEN and CDR2 SYDVKM come from the germline V gene. The CDR3 has 13 amino acids. The DNA of the CDR3 is TGTGCCAGCAGTCCGGGGCAGGATGAAAAACTGTTTTTT. Encoded protein: CASSPGQDEKLFF.

The V call is TRBV7-1, the J call TRBJ2-2; no definite D call. TRBV7-1 is an ORF, and what it does is uncertain. The CDR3 spans 14 residues. Trimming removed 5 bases from V and 7 bases from J, with 14 bases in between. CDR3 protein: CASSQDPRSGELFF. CDR3 in DNA: TGTGCCAGCAGCCAGGATCCACGGAGCGGGGAGCTGTTTTTT.

V and J are TRBV20-1 and TRBJ1-1; D ambiguous. The V end lost 5 bases, the J end lost 4 bases, and 14 bases lay between the germline ends. Germline V CDR1 and CDR2: DFQATT, SNEGSKA (reference sequence). The CDR3 is 13 amino acids. This CDR3 is CSARGQPGTEAFF. CDR3 coding DNA: TGCAGTGCTCGGGGTCAACCGGGCACTGAAGCTTTCTTT.

This clonotype occurred a few times. This chain uses TRBV5-8 with TRBJ1-1; D may be TRBD1 (6 bases). CDR1 and CDR2 (germline): SGHTS, YDEGEE. V lost 2 bases, J lost 3 bases, and 14 bases lay in between. The CDR3 runs 15 residues. CDR3 nucleotide sequence: TGTGCCAGCAGCTTCGTTAGCACAGGGTACACTGAAGCTTTCTTT. It encodes CASSFVSTGYTEAFF.

The CDR3 coding sequence is TGTGCCAGCAGTTTTATAGCGGGGGTCACAGATACGCAGTATTTT. It specifies CASSFIAGVTDTQYF. The chain has TRBV27 and TRBJ2-3, with 9 bases matching TRBD2. This CDR3 spans 15 amino acids. Losses at the gene ends were 3 bases for V and 2 bases for J; bases not matched to a gene: 3. Germline loops: CDR1 MNHEY, CDR2 SMNVEV (reference sequence).

CDR3 in DNA: TGTGCCAGCAGCCAAGAAAAATCCACTGAAGCTTTCTTT. This sequence encodes CASSQEKSTEAFF. V gene TRBV3-1 combines with J gene TRBJ1-1; D call uncertain. CDR3 size: 13 residues. Trimming cost V 0 bases and J 4 bases, with 6 bases left between them. Per germline, CDR1 LGHDT and CDR2 YNNKEL (reference sequence).

The chain carries TRBV7-9 and TRBJ2-3; 7 bases match TRBD2. Trimming cost V 4 bases and J 0 bases; bases outside gene matches: 7. This CDR3 has 16 residues. In germline, CDR1 is SEHNR, CDR2 FQNEAQ (reference sequence). In DNA, the CDR3 is TGTGCCAGCAGCTCCCGACTAGCAATCAGCACAGATACGCAGTATTTT. Residues: CASSSRLAISTDTQYF.